A selection of T cell receptor beta chains follows, all from one sample in a study of blood T cell repertoires in COVID-19. Produced via immunoSEQ multiplex PCR; TCRdb's table is partial and in-frame only. The sample shows more than 200,000 clones, about 86% of them seen only once. The sample comprised peripheral blood. The receptors were gathered from a young man with active or convalescent COVID-19. The CDR3 runs from the conserved cysteine through the conserved F or W. The D gene is left open where the match is weak. Clone size appears in some rows only: once, few, many, or a class for an expanded clone.

v_gene	len	j_gene	abundance	d_gene	CDR3nt	CDR3aa
TRBV6-5	13	TRBJ1-2	.	.	TGTGCCAGCACTCCCTTTAGGGGGAGTGGCTACACCTTC	CASTPFRGSGYTF
TRBV30	16	TRBJ2-1	few	.	TGTGCCTGGAGTGTATGGGTGGCGATGAAGGGGAATGAGCAGTTCTTC	CAWSVWVAMKGNEQFF
TRBV4-1	15	TRBJ1-4	.	.	TGCGCCAGCAGCCAAGCCGGTGCAACTAATGAAAAACTGTTTTTT	CASSQAGATNEKLFF
TRBV4-3	16	TRBJ2-3	.	.	TGCGCCAGCAGCCAAGATCGGAGGGGGCTTATAGATACGCAGTATTTT	CASSQDRRGLIDTQYF
TRBV3-1/TRBV3-2	16	TRBJ2-3	.	TRBD2	TGTGCCAGCAGCCAAGATCGAGTAGCGGGGACAGATACGCAGTATTTT	CASSQDRVAGTDTQYF
TRBV3-1/TRBV3-2	16	TRBJ1-3	.	.	TGTGCCAGCAGCCAAGAAGTCGCAGGGTCTGGAAACACCATATATTTT	CASSQEVAGSGNTIYF
TRBV23-1	17	TRBJ1-2	.	.	TGCGCCAGCAGTCACCCGAAAGCAGGGGAATACCTATATGGCTACACCTTC	CASSHPKAGEYLYGYTF
TRBV12-3/TRBV12-4	12	TRBJ1-1	.	.	TGTGCCAGCAGTAGTCCGACTGGGGCAGCTTTCTTT	CASSSPTGAAFF
TRBV10-2	13	TRBJ1-5	.	TRBD1	TGCGCCAGCAGCAGGGGGCCGGGACAGCCCCAGCATTTT	CASSRGPGQPQHF
TRBV28	15	TRBJ1-4	.	.	TGTGCCAGCACCTACGGGGGAGGAGATCATGAAAAACTGTTTTTT	CASTYGGGDHEKLFF
TRBV10-3	13	TRBJ1-6	many	.	TGTGCCATCCAAGGACTGATAAATTCACCCCTCCACTTT	CAIQGLINSPLHF
TRBV13	12	TRBJ1-1	.	TRBD1	TGTGCCAGCAGCCAAGCACGACAGGGTAATTTCTTT	CASSQARQGNFF
TRBV5-4	14	TRBJ2-7	.	TRBD1	TGTGCCAGCAGCAAGGACAGGGGTTGGGGCGAGCAGTACTTC	CASSKDRGWGEQYF
TRBV5-6	13	TRBJ1-2	.	.	TGTGCCAGCAGCTTCGGAGGGAAGGATGGCTACACCTTC	CASSFGGKDGYTF
TRBV5-4	16	TRBJ2-1	.	TRBD2	TGTGCCAGCAGCTTTCGTCTAGCGGGGCTGTCCAATGAGCAGTTCTTC	CASSFRLAGLSNEQFF
TRBV4-3	19	TRBJ1-5	.	TRBD1	TGCGCCAGCAGCCAAGTACTCCGGGACAGGAGACCTAGCAATCAGCCCCAGCATTTT	CASSQVLRDRRPSNQPQHF
TRBV19	15	TRBJ1-1	.	TRBD1	TGTGCCAGTAGCGACAGGGGCAGGGGGTCCACTGAAGCTTTCTTT	CASSDRGRGSTEAFF
TRBV14	18	TRBJ2-1	once	.	TGTGCCAGCAGCCCCCTATCCTGGAGACAGAGCTCCTACAATGAGCAGTTCTTC	CASSPLSWRQSSYNEQFF
TRBV4-1	18	TRBJ2-7	.	TRBD2	TGCGCCAGCAGCCAATCAGCGGTCAGCGGGGGTGTCTCCTACGAGCAGTACTTC	CASSQSAVSGGVSYEQYF
TRBV11-2	12	TRBJ1-1	.	.	TGTGCCAGCAGCCAGGGGCGAGCAGAAGCTTTCTTT	CASSQGRAEAFF
TRBV4-1	15	TRBJ1-5	.	.	TGCGCCAGCAGCCCAACCCGGGGGGCGGAACAGCCCCAGCATTTT	CASSPTRGAEQPQHF
TRBV5-4	13	TRBJ1-2	.	TRBD1	TGTGCCAGCAGCACGGGACAGCCCTATGGCTACACCTTC	CASSTGQPYGYTF
TRBV30	12	TRBJ1-2	once	.	TGTGCCTGGGGACAGTTTCCTTTTGGCTACACCTTC	CAWGQFPFGYTF
TRBV5-1	19	TRBJ2-3	.	TRBD2	TGCGCCAGCAGCACCCGACTAGCGGGGGGTCGTTTAGCCACAGATACGCAGTATTTT	CASSTRLAGGRLATDTQYF
TRBV7-9	17	TRBJ2-3	.	TRBD1	TGTGCCAGCAGCTCCCGCGGGACAGGGCCGGAGACAGATACGCAGTATTTT	CASSSRGTGPETDTQYF
TRBV6-5	13	TRBJ1-1	.	.	TGTGCCAGCAGAACGGACAGATACACTGAAGCTTTCTTT	CASRTDRYTEAFF
TRBV19	17	TRBJ1-4	.	.	TGTGCCAGTAGTATCGCGGGCACAGGGAGAACTAATGAAAAACTGTTTTTT	CASSIAGTGRTNEKLFF
TRBV9	14	TRBJ2-5	.	TRBD2	TGTGCCAGCAGCGGAAGCGGGGGGGGAGAGACCCAGTACTTC	CASSGSGGGETQYF
TRBV7-9	16	TRBJ2-5	.	TRBD2	TGTGCCAGCAGCCGAGGGACTACAGCCAACCAAGAGACCCAGTACTTC	CASSRGTTANQETQYF
TRBV9	13	TRBJ1-1	once	.	TGTGCCAGCAGCAAAACGGAGGGGACTGAAGCTTTCTTT	CASSKTEGTEAFF
TRBV29-1	12	TRBJ1-3	.	.	TGCAGCGTCGCCGACAGTGCCCACACCATATATTTT	CSVADSAHTIYF
TRBV9	16	TRBJ2-7	.	.	TGTGCCAGCAGCCCCCGGGGGGGACAGGGTTCCTACGAGCAGTACTTC	CASSPRGGQGSYEQYF
TRBV5-4	15	TRBJ2-5	.	.	TGTGCCAGCAGCTTGGTTCGCGGGGGCCGGGAGACCCAGTACTTC	CASSLVRGGRETQYF
TRBV3-1/TRBV3-2	16	TRBJ2-7	.	TRBD1	TGTGCCAGCACCCCTAACGGGGACAGACAGTTCTACGAGCAGTACTTC	CASTPNGDRQFYEQYF
TRBV6-5	13	TRBJ2-3	.	.	TGTGCCAGCAGTTACTCCGGGACAGATACGCAGTATTTT	CASSYSGTDTQYF
TRBV19	15	TRBJ2-3	once	.	TGTGCCAGTACCAAGGGGTCGGCAGGTTCGGATACGCAGTATTTT	CASTKGSAGSDTQYF
TRBV11-2	15	TRBJ2-3	.	.	TGTGCCAGCAGCTTCGGAGCGGGCCCCACAGATACGCAGTATTTT	CASSFGAGPTDTQYF
TRBV5-6	18	TRBJ2-1	.	TRBD2	TGTGCCAGCAGCTTCACTAGCGGGGATCTGTTGGGCTACAATGAGCAGTTCTTC	CASSFTSGDLLGYNEQFF
TRBV9	12	TRBJ1-6	.	.	TGTGCCAGCAGCGAGGACAGTCAAGCCCTCCACTTT	CASSEDSQALHF
TRBV4-2	15	TRBJ2-3	.	.	TGTGCCAGCAGCCAAGACGGAGGGCAGGTAGATACGCAGTATTTT	CASSQDGGQVDTQYF
TRBV5-1	15	TRBJ1-2	.	.	TGCGCCAGCAGCTTGTTTCGGGTCGACCCCGCCGGCTACACCTTC	CASSLFRVDPAGYTF
TRBV6-5	15	TRBJ1-1	.	.	TGTGCCAGCAGAAACGGGGGGCTGAGTTCTTCTGAAGCTTTCTTT	CASRNGGLSSSEAFF
TRBV24-1	14	TRBJ2-1	.	TRBD1	TGTGCCACCAGTGATCCCGGGACAGGGGGTGAGCAGTTCTTC	CATSDPGTGGEQFF
TRBV15	15	TRBJ2-3	once	TRBD2	TGTGCCACCACTGGGACTAGCGGGGGTCTCCGGGCGCAGTATTTT	CATTGTSGGLRAQYF
TRBV3-1/TRBV3-2	20	TRBJ1-1	.	TRBD1	TGTGCCAGCAGCCAAGTTAGGCCCGGCAAGCAGGGGGTTCGGGACACTGAAGCTTTCTTT	CASSQVRPGKQGVRDTEAFF
TRBV19	12	TRBJ2-6	many	.	TGTGCCAGTAGTATACAGCAGGGCGTCCTGACTTTC	CASSIQQGVLTF
TRBV9	14	TRBJ1-2	.	.	TGTGCCAGCGGAGATGACAGTGCTCCCTATGGCTACACCTTC	CASGDDSAPYGYTF
TRBV9	15	TRBJ2-3	once	.	TGTGCCAGCAGCGTAGATAGCAGCCCTCCAGATACGCAGTATTTT	CASSVDSSPPDTQYF
TRBV2	13	TRBJ1-1	.	.	TGTGCCAGCAGTGCAGGGCTGAACACTGAAGCTTTCTTT	CASSAGLNTEAFF
TRBV29-1	13	TRBJ2-3	.	TRBD1	TGCAGCGCCGGACAGGGTAGCACAGATACGCAGTATTTT	CSAGQGSTDTQYF
TRBV5-1	16	TRBJ2-1	.	TRBD1	TGCGCCAGCAGCTTGGAACCGGGACAGTTCTACAATGAGCAGTTCTTC	CASSLEPGQFYNEQFF
TRBV5-5	17	TRBJ1-1	.	TRBD1	TGTGCCAGCAGCTTTCCCGGGACAGGAGTCATGAACACTGAAGCTTTCTTT	CASSFPGTGVMNTEAFF
TRBV7-2	16	TRBJ2-3	.	.	TGTGCCAGCAGCTTAGGAGGGAGCTTTAGCACAGATACGCAGTATTTT	CASSLGGSFSTDTQYF
TRBV9	13	TRBJ1-3	.	TRBD1	TGTGCCAGCAGCGTGACAGGGAGGAACGCCATATATTTT	CASSVTGRNAIYF
TRBV6-1	15	TRBJ2-3	.	.	TGTGCCAGCAGTGAAATGTGGGCAACCACAGATACGCAGTATTTT	CASSEMWATTDTQYF
TRBV9	14	TRBJ1-1	.	.	TGTGCCAGCAGCGCCCTTCTGGGAGGGACTGAAGCTTTCTTT	CASSALLGGTEAFF
TRBV6-6	16	TRBJ2-5	once	.	TGTGCCAGCAGTTCCCTGGGGAAACAGGACCAAGAGACCCAGTACTTC	CASSSLGKQDQETQYF
TRBV7-3	14	TRBJ1-1	.	.	TGTGCCAGCAGCTTCTCGGGATCAAACACTGAAGCTTTCTTT	CASSFSGSNTEAFF
TRBV6-6	14	TRBJ1-2	.	.	TGTGCCAGCAGTTACTTTCCAGGGGACTATGGCTACACCTTC	CASSYFPGDYGYTF
TRBV7-9	14	TRBJ2-7	.	TRBD1	TGTGCCAGCAGAGGGACAGGGGCCAGGTACGAGCAGTACTTC	CASRGTGARYEQYF